The 32 T cell receptor beta chains listed next were all sequenced from one sample in a study of CD4 T cell repertoires in COVID-19. These memory T cells were uncultured and sequenced directly after ex vivo isolation. Some clones are missing from TCRdb's copy, which holds only in-frame ones; the method was immunoSEQ multiplex PCR. This table holds about 25,000 clones, approximately 93% found once. The sequenced sample was circulating follicular helper CD4+ T cells (cTfh) from blood, obtained before the COVID-19 pandemic. These receptors came from a human donor who had COVID-19.

This clone has only a few counts. J is TRBJ1-2 and V is TRBV28; D is perhaps TRBD1 (5 bases). The CDR3 consists of 14 residues. V was cut by 8 bases and J by 0 bases, with 13 bases left in between. CDR1 is MDHEN and CDR2 is SYDVKM in the germline V gene. DNA of the CDR3: TGTGCCAGCGGCCAGGGTAAATCTAACTATGGCTACACCTTC. The encoded protein is CASGQGKSNYGYTF.

The chain joins TRBV5-1 to TRBJ2-5; 12 bases fit TRBD1. Trimming cost V 7 bases and J 4 bases; bases outside gene matches: 14. Germline CDR1 is SGHRS and CDR2 is YFSETQ. The CDR3 length is 17 residues. CDR3 nucleotide sequence: TGCGCCAGCCTGAGGACCCGGGACAGGGGGCAGGGAGAGACCCAGTACTTC. As protein: CASLRTRDRGQGETQYF. Full variable domain (missing parts from reference TRBV5-1 and TRBJ2-5): KAGVTQTPRYLIKTRGQQVTLSCSPISGHRSVSWYQQTPGQGLQFLFEYFSETQRNKGNFPGRFSGRQFSNSRSEMNVSTLELGDSALYLCASLRTRDRGQGETQYFGPGTRLLVL.

The V gene is TRBV6-5, the J gene TRBJ2-5; 12 nucleotides line up with TRBD2. V trimming: 6 bases; J trimming: 9 bases; junction bases outside the gene matches: 8. Germline V CDR1 and CDR2: MNHEY, SVGAGI. This CDR3 is 14 amino acids long. The CDR3 DNA is TGTGCCAGCAGACCTGGACTAGCGGGGACCTCCCAGTACTTC. It translates to CASRPGLAGTSQYF.

The chain links TRBV6-5 to TRBJ2-6; D possibly corresponds to TRBD2 (6 bases). The germline V gene encodes CDR1 MNHEY and CDR2 SVGAGI. This CDR3 region has 15 residues. The germline V and J ends were trimmed by 4 bases and 2 bases, with 9 bases remaining between them. The CDR3 here is CASSWGGAGANVLTF. As DNA, the CDR3 is TGTGCCAGCAGTTGGGGAGGAGCTGGGGCCAACGTCCTGACTTTC.

The chain couples TRBV7-9 to TRBJ1-5, with unresolved D. V was clipped by 3 bases and J by 1 base, with 4 bases between them. Germline V CDR1 and CDR2: SEHNR, FQNEAQ (reference sequence). This CDR3 comprises 13 residues. The CDR3 is CASSFESNQPQHF. For the CDR3, the DNA is TGTGCCAGCAGCTTTGAGAGCAATCAGCCCCAGCATTTT.

The chain links TRBV29-1 to TRBJ2-7; weak D call: TRBD2 (6 bases). The CDR3 runs to 12 residues. Germline CDR1 SQVTM, CDR2 ANQGSEA. Trimming took off 8 bases at V and 4 bases at J, with 15 bases between the two ends. The CDR3 DNA sequence: TGCAGCACTCGGGACTCCAAATACGAGCAGTACTTC. It is translated as CSTRDSKYEQYF.

The rearrangement uses TRBV7-9 and TRBJ2-2; TRBD1 might be the D (5 bases). Germline lookup yields CDR1 SEHNR and CDR2 FQNEAQ (reference sequence). The CDR3 contains 13 residues. Trimming cost V 4 bases and J 4 bases, with 7 bases left between them. The CDR3 bases are TGTGCCAGCAGCTCCCAGGGCACCGGGGAGCTGTTTTTT. It specifies CASSSQGTGELFF.

This rearrangement joins TRBV30 to TRBJ1-1; D is possibly TRBD1 (5 bases). From germline, CDR1 is GTSNPN and CDR2 SVGIG (reference sequence). This CDR3 is 12 amino acids long. Trimming removed 2 bases from V and 7 bases from J, with 11 bases in between. The CDR3 bases are TGTGCCTGGAGTCCACAGGCTTTTGAAGCTTTCTTT. It codes for CAWSPQAFEAFF. The complete variable domain, with remaining parts taken from reference TRBV30 and TRBJ1-1, reads SQTIHQWPATLVQPVGSPLSLECTVEGTSNPNLYWYRQAAGRGLQLLFYSVGIGQISSEVPQNLSASRPQDRQFILSSKKLLLSDSGFYLCAWSPQAFEAFFGQGTRLTVV.

The V gene is TRBV18, the J gene TRBJ1-4; TRBD1 might be the D (5 bases). V gave up 4 bases and J gave up 8 bases, with 14 bases separating them. Per germline, CDR1 KGHSH and CDR2 LQKENI. The CDR3 spans 14 residues. This CDR3 is CASSLAQGKEKLFF. DNA for the CDR3: TGTGCCAGCTCACTGGCGCAGGGCAAGGAAAAACTGTTTTTT.

The rearrangement links TRBV7-8 to TRBJ2-3; the D gene is possibly TRBD2 (5 bases). Germline CDR1 SGHVS, CDR2 FQNEAQ. V shed 0 bases and J shed 4 bases, with 8 bases lying between them. This CDR3 has 14 residues. CDR3 nucleotide sequence: TGTGCCAGCAGCTTAGCTCTAGCCGCAGATACGCAGTATTTT. As protein: CASSLALAADTQYF. Looking up the rest from reference TRBV7-8 and TRBJ2-3 gives the full variable domain: GAGVSQSPRYKVAKRGQDVALRCDPISGHVSLFWYQQALGQGPEFLTYFQNEAQLDKSGLPSDRFFAERPEGSVSTLKIQRTQQEDSAVYLCASSLALAADTQYFGPGTRLTVL.

The rearrangement uses TRBV7-2 and TRBJ1-5; D is perhaps TRBD1 (5 bases). CDR3 length equals 13 residues. Looked up from germline, CDR1 is SGHTA and CDR2 is FQGNSA. V gave up 3 bases and J gave up 5 bases, with 8 bases separating them. The CDR3 DNA follows: TGTGCCAGCAGCTTGGGGCTCGATCAGCCCCAGCATTTT. Its translation: CASSLGLDQPQHF.

The V and J genes are TRBV18 and TRBJ1-5; 7 bases are a match to TRBD1. Germline loops: CDR1 KGHSH, CDR2 LQKENI. V was pared by 3 bases and J by 5 bases, with 7 bases of the junction left unmatched. This CDR3 comprises 15 residues. The CDR3 loop is CASSPADRPDQPQHF. CDR3 bases: TGTGCCAGCTCACCTGCGGACAGGCCCGATCAGCCCCAGCATTTT.

This rearrangement joins TRBV18 to TRBJ2-3, with 8 bases identical to TRBD1. The CDR3 has 13 residues. Germline values: CDR1 KGHSH, CDR2 LQKENI. V lost 3 bases and J lost 4; bases outside the gene matches: 0. The CDR3: CASSPGQADTQYF. The CDR3 region has the DNA TGTGCCAGCTCACCGGGACAGGCAGATACGCAGTATTTT. The full variable domain, completed using reference TRBV18 and TRBJ2-3, is NAGVMQNPRHLVRRRGQEARLRCSPMKGHSHVYWYRQLPEEGLKFMVYLQKENIIDESGMPKERFSAEFPKEGPSILRIQQVVRGDSAAYFCASSPGQADTQYFGPGTRLTVL.

The rearrangement uses TRBV7-9 and TRBJ2-3; D perhaps matches TRBD2 (6 bases). The CDR3 is 16 amino acids. Looked up from germline, CDR1 is SEHNR and CDR2 is FQNEAQ (reference sequence). Trimming took off 0 bases at V and 5 bases at J, with 15 bases between the two ends. CDR3 amino acids: CASSLAEHTGGDTQYF. CDR3 DNA: TGTGCCAGCAGCTTAGCCGAGCATACCGGGGGAGATACGCAGTATTTT. The variable domain in full, with the rest retrieved from reference TRBV7-9 and TRBJ2-3, is DTGVSQNPRHKITKRGQNVTFRCDPISEHNRLYWYRQTLGQGPEFLTYFQNEAQLEKSRLLSDRFSAERPKGSFSTLEIQRTEQGDSAMYLCASSLAEHTGGDTQYFGPGTRLTVL.

This clone was recorded only once. This sequence joins TRBV7-9 and TRBJ1-5; no firm D call. The CDR3 contains 13 residues. The germline gives CDR1 SEHNR, CDR2 FQNEAQ (reference sequence). V lost 1 base and J lost 7, with 8 bases in between. The CDR3 nucleotides read TGTGCCAGCAGCTTAGACAGTACACAGCCCCAGCATTTT. Translating gives CASSLDSTQPQHF.

V and J are TRBV25-1 and TRBJ2-1, with TRBD2 matching 14 bases. This CDR3 contains 18 residues. The germline V gene encodes CDR1 MGHDK and CDR2 SYGVNS. The V gene end was trimmed by 4 bases and the J gene end by 7 bases; junction bases not matched to a gene: 12. The CDR3 loop reads CASSVSGTSGSPGNEQFF. DNA for the CDR3: TGTGCCAGCAGTGTATCCGGGACTAGCGGGAGCCCCGGGAATGAGCAGTTCTTC.

V gene TRBV13 combines with J gene TRBJ1-6; TRBD1 might be the D (5 bases). The CDR3 loop spans 19 amino acids. V shed 0 bases and J shed 0 bases, with 15 bases lying between them. From germline, CDR1 is PRHDT and CDR2 FYEKMQ (reference sequence). In DNA form, the CDR3 reads TGTGCCAGCAGCTTAGGAGGGGCCGCGTCGAGCTCCTATAATTCACCCCTCCACTTT. Its protein product is CASSLGGAASSSYNSPLHF.

The V call is TRBV7-2, the J call TRBJ1-1, with a possible D match to TRBD1 (6 bases). The CDR3 is 17 amino acids. CDR1 is SGHTA, CDR2 FQGNSA, per germline. Between the trimmed V and J ends, which lost 2 bases and 0 bases, there was a span of 16 bases. The CDR3: CASSLTRGAGMNTEAFF. The DNA for the CDR3 is TGTGCCAGCAGCTTAACCCGGGGGGCAGGTATGAACACTGAAGCTTTCTTT.

The chain couples TRBV6-5 to TRBJ2-7; 8 bases match TRBD2. Germline V lookup: CDR1 MNHEY, CDR2 SVGAGI. There are 13 residues in the CDR3. V lost 9 bases and J lost 9; bases outside the gene matches: 13. CDR3 DNA sequence: TGTGCCAGTCGGGGGGGGGACTTTCGTGGGCAGTACTTC. Translated, it gives CASRGGDFRGQYF.

The chain uses TRBV6-1 and TRBJ2-7; 7 bases match TRBD1. This CDR3 has 15 amino acids. CDR1 is MNHNS, CDR2 SASEGT, per germline. J gave up 4 bases and V 2 bases, and 8 bases lay outside the gene matches. The CDR3 region has the DNA TGTGCCAGCAGTGAACCCTACAGGGGAAGATACGAGCAGTACTTC. It translates to CASSEPYRGRYEQYF.

For this clone: This specimen includes other DNA sequences encoding the same CDR3. This sequence joins TRBV6-1 and TRBJ1-6; D might be TRBD1 (5 bases). Trimming cost V 2 bases and J 13 bases, with 18 bases left between them. The CDR3 totals 15 residues. Germline loops: CDR1 MNHNS, CDR2 SASEGT. CDR3: CASSESPGRGSPLHF. Here the CDR3 DNA reads TGTGCCAGCAGTGAAAGCCCGGGGAGGGGTTCCCCCCTCCACTTT.

J is TRBJ2-7 and V is TRBV6-1, with a weak D call TRBD2 (7 bases). Between the trimmed V and J ends, which lost 2 bases and 2 bases, there was a span of 16 bases. The CDR3 is 16 residues long. Looked up from germline, CDR1 is MNHNS and CDR2 is SASEGT. The CDR3 bases are TGTGCCAGCAGTGAACCCGGCGGGGGCCGTGCCTACGAGCAGTACTTC. This translates into CASSEPGGGRAYEQYF.

The J gene is TRBJ1-2, the V gene TRBV7-9, with 9 bases matching TRBD1. CDR1 SEHNR and CDR2 FQNEAQ come from the germline V gene (reference sequence). V lost 3 bases to trimming and J lost 5 bases; unmatched junction nucleotides: 1. There are 13 residues in the CDR3. Here the CDR3 reads CASSLGTGYGYTF. The CDR3 nucleotides are TGTGCCAGCAGCTTGGGGACAGGGTATGGCTACACCTTC.

This clone appeared a single time. The chain is built from TRBV5-1 and TRBJ2-1; D is perhaps TRBD2 (5 bases). Trimming left V 0 bases short and J 7 bases short, with 14 bases between. Germline CDR1 SGHRS, CDR2 YFSETQ. The CDR3 is 15 residues long. The CDR3 coding sequence is TGCGCCAGCAGCTTGGCGGGCGAGGACTTTAATGAGCAGTTCTTC. It yields the protein CASSLAGEDFNEQFF.

This chain uses TRBV28 with TRBJ2-7; 7 bases are a match to TRBD2. Germline V gene sequence: CDR1 MDHEN, CDR2 SYDVKM. The CDR3 is 13 amino acids. V lost 7 bases to trimming and J lost 2 bases; unmatched junction nucleotides: 5. In DNA, the CDR3 is TGTGCCAGCATCCTCAGCGGGACCTACGAGCAGTACTTC. Translating it yields CASILSGTYEQYF.

The V gene is TRBV6-1, the J gene TRBJ1-4; 7 positions agree with TRBD1. The V segment lost 7 bases and the J segment 4 bases; nucleotides outside the gene matches: 6. CDR1 is MNHNS and CDR2 is SASEGT in the germline V gene. This CDR3 region has 14 residues. CDR3 loop: CASKSGQYNEKLFF. Written as DNA, the CDR3 is TGTGCCAGCAAATCGGGACAGTATAATGAAAAACTGTTTTTT.

The chain uses TRBV6-1 and TRBJ1-5, with D maybe TRBD1 (5 bases). V was trimmed by 5 bases and J by 1 base, leaving 12 bases between them. The CDR3 length is 15 residues. Germline CDR1 reads MNHNS; CDR2 reads SASEGT. The CDR3 region is CASSRQNPSNQPQHF. The CDR3 DNA reads as TGTGCCAGCAGTCGACAGAACCCAAGCAATCAGCCCCAGCATTTT.

Concerning this clone: The sample carries other DNA sequences with the same CDR3. The chain links TRBV6-5 to TRBJ2-5; 8 bases are shared with TRBD2. J lost 3 bases, V lost 2 bases, and 5 bases had no gene match. The CDR3 sequence is 15 residues long. Germline CDR1 reads MNHEY; CDR2 reads SVGAGI. CDR3 in DNA: TGTGCCAGCAGTTACCGTGGACTAGCCAAAGAGACCCAGTACTTC. It codes for CASSYRGLAKETQYF.

This clone was detected once. In DNA, the CDR3 is TGCGCCAGCAGAGACGGGACTAGCGGGAGTCCAGATACGCAGTATTTT. It yields the protein CASRDGTSGSPDTQYF. The chain joins TRBV10-1 to TRBJ2-3, with 14 nucleotides matching TRBD2. Germline V gene data show CDR1 as WNHNN and CDR2 as SYGVQD (reference sequence). This CDR3 is 16 amino acids long. V trimming: 6 bases; J trimming: 4 bases; junction bases outside the gene matches: 6.

The V call is TRBV6-1, the J call TRBJ2-1, with 8 bases fitting TRBD1. Trimming cost V 9 bases and J 4 bases; bases outside gene matches: 11. Germline V gene lookup returns CDR1 MNHNS and CDR2 SASEGT. There are 15 residues in the CDR3. CDR3 region: CASTISGGAYNEQFF. CDR3 DNA: TGTGCCAGTACAATATCAGGGGGCGCGTACAATGAGCAGTTCTTC.

This clone was counted between two and nine times. This chain uses TRBV5-6 with TRBJ1-1; no reliable D call. The CDR3 is 14 amino acids. CDR1 is SGHDT and CDR2 is YYEEEE in the germline V gene. Trimming took 4 bases from V and 9 from J, leaving 19 bases between them. The CDR3 loop reads CASSLTSTNPKAFF. The CDR3 nucleotides are TGTGCCAGCAGCCTAACCTCCACGAACCCGAAAGCTTTCTTT. Drawing the rest from reference TRBV5-6 and TRBJ1-1, the complete variable domain is DAGVTQSPTHLIKTRGQQVTLRCSPKSGHDTVSWYQQALGQGPQFIFQYYEEEERQRGNFPDRFSGHQFPNYSSELNVNALLLGDSALYLCASSLTSTNPKAFFGQGTRLTVV.

This clone was observed a few times. The CDR3 coding sequence is TGCGCCAGCCGTCTACCCCAAACGGAGCAGTACTTC. Its translation: CASRLPQTEQYF. The chain carries TRBV10-2 and TRBJ2-7; D gene unclear. The V and J ends lost 8 bases and 7 bases respectively, with 15 bases between them. The CDR3 is 12 amino acids. CDR1 and CDR2 from the germline V gene are WSHSY and SAAADI.